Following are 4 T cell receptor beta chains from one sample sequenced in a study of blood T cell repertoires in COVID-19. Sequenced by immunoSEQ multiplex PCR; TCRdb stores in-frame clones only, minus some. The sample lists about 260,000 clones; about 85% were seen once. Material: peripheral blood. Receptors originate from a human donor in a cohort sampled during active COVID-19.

CDR3 in DNA: TGCAGCGTTGTTGGCAGCGGGACCTACAATGAGCAGTTCTTC. This gives the protein CSVVGSGTYNEQFF. This rearrangement joins TRBV29-1 to TRBJ2-1; 7 bases line up with TRBD2. Germline V gives CDR1 SQVTM, CDR2 ANQGSEA. The CDR3 sequence is 14 residues long. Trimming removed 4 bases from V and 2 bases from J; junction bases left unmatched: 5.

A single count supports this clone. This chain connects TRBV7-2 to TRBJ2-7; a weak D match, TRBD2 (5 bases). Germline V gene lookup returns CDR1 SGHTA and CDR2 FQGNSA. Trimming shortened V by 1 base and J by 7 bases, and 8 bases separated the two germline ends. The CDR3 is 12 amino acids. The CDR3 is CASSLGGKEQYF. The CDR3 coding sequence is TGTGCCAGCAGCTTAGGAGGGAAAGAGCAGTACTTC. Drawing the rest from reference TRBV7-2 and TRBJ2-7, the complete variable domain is GAGVSQSPSNKVTEKGKDVELRCDPISGHTALYWYRQSLGQGLEFLIYFQGNSAPDKSGLPSDRFSAERTGGSVSTLTIQRTQQEDSAVYLCASSLGGKEQYFGPGTRLTVT.

In nucleotides, the CDR3 is TGTGCCAGCAGCGACGTACAGGTGCCTCTCGAGCAGTACTTC. This gives the protein CASSDVQVPLEQYF. The rearrangement uses TRBV7-9 and TRBJ2-7, with D possibly matching TRBD1 (5 bases). V lost 5 bases to trimming and J lost 6 bases, with 17 bases between them. Germline V gene data show CDR1 as SEHNR and CDR2 as FQNEAQ (reference sequence). The CDR3 length is 14 residues.

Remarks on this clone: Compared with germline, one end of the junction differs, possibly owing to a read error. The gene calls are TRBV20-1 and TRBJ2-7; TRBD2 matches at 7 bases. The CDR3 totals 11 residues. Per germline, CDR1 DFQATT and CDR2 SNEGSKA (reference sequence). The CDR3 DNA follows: TGCAGTGCTAGGGCCGGGGACTATAACCTCTTC. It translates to CSARAGDYNLF.